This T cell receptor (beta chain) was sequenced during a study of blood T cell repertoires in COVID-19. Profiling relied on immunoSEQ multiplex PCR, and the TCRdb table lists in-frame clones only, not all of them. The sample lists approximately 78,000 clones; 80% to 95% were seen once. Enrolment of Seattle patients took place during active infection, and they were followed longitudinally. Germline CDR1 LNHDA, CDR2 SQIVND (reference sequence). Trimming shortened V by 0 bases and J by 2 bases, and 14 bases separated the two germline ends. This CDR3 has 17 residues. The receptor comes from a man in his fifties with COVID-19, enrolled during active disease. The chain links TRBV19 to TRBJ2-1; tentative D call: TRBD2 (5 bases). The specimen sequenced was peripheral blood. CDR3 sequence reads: CASSIDPNERPYNEQFF. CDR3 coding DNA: TGTGCCAGTAGTATAGATCCCAACGAGCGGCCCTACAATGAGCAGTTCTTC.